The entry that follows covers one T cell receptor (beta chain) sequence. Antigen unknown. Gene names follow the mouse nomenclature. In the same sample, other DNA sequences code for this CDR3. The sample belongs to a study of CD8+ T cells in alopecia areata. About the study: Recipient mice, roughly 7-11-week-old female C3H/HeJ animals, received skin from roughly 6-12-month-old C3H/HeJ graft donors with spontaneous alopecia. Study-level findings and limits: Scalp lesions, especially in alopecia totalis/universalis, had higher clonality than normal scalp. Possibly because of HLA-related factors, TCR sharing was less clear across patients than in mice.

Following extraction, RNA underwent reverse transcription to cDNA, which served as the sequencing template. The repertoire was sequenced with immunoSEQ multiplex PCR; TCRdb's copy has only in-frame clones and lacks some. The sample has 250,000 or so clones, none seen only once. Pooled cutaneous lymph node cells were sorted using CD4, CD8alpha, NKG2D, NKG2ACE and other markers. This TCR came from a C3H/HeJ mouse with alopecia areata. Strain haplotype (MHC): H2-k. Sequencing was done on a sample of CD4+ T cells sorted from a lymph node.

The CDR3 protein is CASSDPRTGSSYEQYF. The CDR3 bases that were read are TGTGCCAGCAGTGACCCTCGGACAGGGAGCTCCTAT. V is TRBV13-1 and J is TRBJ2-7; 8 nucleotides align to TRBD1. From the germline J gene comes the end of the CDR3, since the read stops 4 residues before it. The length of the CDR3 is 16 residues. The germline gives CDR1 NSHNY, CDR2 SYGAGN. The V and J ends lost 2 bases and 0 bases, in that order; junction bases with no gene match: 7.